This T cell receptor (beta chain) derives from a study of blood T cell repertoires in COVID-19. The CDR3 has 14 amino acids. Deletions cut 3 bases from V and 5 bases from J, with 14 bases between. Germline CDR1 reads SGHNT; CDR2 reads YYREEE (reference sequence). Profiled with immunoSEQ multiplex PCR; TCRdb holds only in-frame clones, not every one. The sample lists 99,000 or so clones, approximately 81% seen once, with around two fifths in the top ten. Sequenced sample: peripheral blood. This chain uses TRBV5-4 with TRBJ2-5, with D possibly matching TRBD1 (6 bases). This receptor was identified in an older man with acute or convalescent COVID-19. The CDR3 reads CASSSGQRGETQYF. The CDR3, as DNA: TGTGCCAGCAGCTCTGGACAAAGGGGGGAGACCCAGTACTTC.